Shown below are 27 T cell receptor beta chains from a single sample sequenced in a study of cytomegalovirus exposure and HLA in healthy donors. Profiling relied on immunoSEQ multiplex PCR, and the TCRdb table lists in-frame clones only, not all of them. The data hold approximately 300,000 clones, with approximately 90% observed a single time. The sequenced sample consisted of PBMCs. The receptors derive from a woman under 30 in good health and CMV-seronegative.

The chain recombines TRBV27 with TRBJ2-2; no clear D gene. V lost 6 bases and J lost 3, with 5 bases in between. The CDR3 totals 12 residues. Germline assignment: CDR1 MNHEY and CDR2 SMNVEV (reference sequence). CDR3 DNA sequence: TGTGCCAGCAGCCATTACACCGGGGAGCTGTTTTTT. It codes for CASSHYTGELFF.

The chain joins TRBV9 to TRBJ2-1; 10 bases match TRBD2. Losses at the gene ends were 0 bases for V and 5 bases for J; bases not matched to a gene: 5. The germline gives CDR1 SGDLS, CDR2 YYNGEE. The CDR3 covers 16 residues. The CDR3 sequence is CASSVGLGLAHNEQFF. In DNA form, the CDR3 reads TGTGCCAGCAGCGTAGGTCTGGGACTAGCGCACAATGAGCAGTTCTTC.

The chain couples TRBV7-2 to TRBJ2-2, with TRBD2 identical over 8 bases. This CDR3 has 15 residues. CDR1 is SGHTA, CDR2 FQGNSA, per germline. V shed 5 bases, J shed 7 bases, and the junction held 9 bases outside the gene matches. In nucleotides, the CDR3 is TGTGCCAGCAGCCCGGGAGGGGTGAGGAGCGGGGAGCTGTTTTTT. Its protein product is CASSPGGVRSGELFF.

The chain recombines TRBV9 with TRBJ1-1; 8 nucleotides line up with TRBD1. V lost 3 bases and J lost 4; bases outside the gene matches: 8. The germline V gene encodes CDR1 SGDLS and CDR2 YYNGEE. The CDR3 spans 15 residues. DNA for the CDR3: TGTGCCAGCAGCGGATCAGGGGGCGCCGGCACTGAAGCTTTCTTT. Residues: CASSGSGGAGTEAFF.

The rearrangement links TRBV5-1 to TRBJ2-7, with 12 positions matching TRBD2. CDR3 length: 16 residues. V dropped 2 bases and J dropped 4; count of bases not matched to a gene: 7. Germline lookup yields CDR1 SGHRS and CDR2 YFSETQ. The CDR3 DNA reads TGCGCCAGCAGCTTTCTATCCCTAGCGGGAGGGTACGAGCAGTACTTC. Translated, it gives CASSFLSLAGGYEQYF.

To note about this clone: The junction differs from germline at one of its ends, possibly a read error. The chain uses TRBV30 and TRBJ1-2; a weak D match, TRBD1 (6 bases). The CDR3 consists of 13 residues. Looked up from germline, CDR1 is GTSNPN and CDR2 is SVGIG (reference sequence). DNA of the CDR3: TGTGCCTGGAGCATCACGCGCGCAGGGGCCCTTTACTTC. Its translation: CAWSITRAGALYF. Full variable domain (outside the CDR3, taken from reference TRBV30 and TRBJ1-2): SQTIHQWPATLVQPVGSPLSLECTVEGTSNPNLYWYRQAAGRGLQLLFYSVGIGQISSEVPQNLSASRPQDRQFILSSKKLLLSDSGFYLCAWSITRAGALYFGSGTRLTVV.

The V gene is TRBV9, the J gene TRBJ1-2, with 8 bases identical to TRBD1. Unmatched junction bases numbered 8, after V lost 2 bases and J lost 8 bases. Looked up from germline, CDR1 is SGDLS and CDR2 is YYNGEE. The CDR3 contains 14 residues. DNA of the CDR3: TGTGCCAGCAGCGTCCGGACAGGGTCGTGGGGCTACACCTTC. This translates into CASSVRTGSWGYTF.

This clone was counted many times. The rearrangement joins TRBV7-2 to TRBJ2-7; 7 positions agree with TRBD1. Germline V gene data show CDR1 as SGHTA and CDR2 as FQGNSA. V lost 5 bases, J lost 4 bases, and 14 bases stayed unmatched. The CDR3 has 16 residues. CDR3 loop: CASSDWTRGGGYEQYF. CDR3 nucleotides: TGTGCCAGCAGCGACTGGACGAGAGGGGGCGGGTACGAGCAGTACTTC.

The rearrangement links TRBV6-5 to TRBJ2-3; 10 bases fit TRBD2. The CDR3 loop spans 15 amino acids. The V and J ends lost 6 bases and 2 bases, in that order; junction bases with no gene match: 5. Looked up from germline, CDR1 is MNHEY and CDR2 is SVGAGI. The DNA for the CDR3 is TGTGCCAGCAGAAATCTAGCGGGGGCCACAGATACGCAGTATTTT. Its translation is CASRNLAGATDTQYF.

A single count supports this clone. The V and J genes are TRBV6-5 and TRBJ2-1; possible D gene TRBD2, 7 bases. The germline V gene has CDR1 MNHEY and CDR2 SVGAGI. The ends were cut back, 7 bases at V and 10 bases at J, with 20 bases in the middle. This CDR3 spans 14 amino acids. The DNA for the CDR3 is TGTGCCAGCACCCCAGGGACGGGGGGCTGGGAGCAGTTCTTC. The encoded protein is CASTPGTGGWEQFF.

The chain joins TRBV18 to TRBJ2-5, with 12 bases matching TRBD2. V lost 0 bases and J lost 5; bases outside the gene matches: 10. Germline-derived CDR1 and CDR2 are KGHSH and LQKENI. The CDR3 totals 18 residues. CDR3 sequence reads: CASSPPGTSGRLGETQYF. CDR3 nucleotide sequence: TGTGCCAGCTCACCACCTGGGACTAGCGGGCGTTTGGGGGAGACCCAGTACTTC.

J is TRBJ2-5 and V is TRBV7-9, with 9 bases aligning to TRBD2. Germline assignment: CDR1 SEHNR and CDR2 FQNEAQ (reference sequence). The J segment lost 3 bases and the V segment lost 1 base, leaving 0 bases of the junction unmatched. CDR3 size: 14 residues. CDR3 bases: TGTGCCAGCAGCTTAGGCGGGAGGGAAGAGACCCAGTACTTC. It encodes CASSLGGREETQYF. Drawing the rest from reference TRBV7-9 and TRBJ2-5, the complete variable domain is DTGVSQNPRHKITKRGQNVTFRCDPISEHNRLYWYRQTLGQGPEFLTYFQNEAQLEKSRLLSDRFSAERPKGSFSTLEIQRTEQGDSAMYLCASSLGGREETQYFGPGTRLLVL.

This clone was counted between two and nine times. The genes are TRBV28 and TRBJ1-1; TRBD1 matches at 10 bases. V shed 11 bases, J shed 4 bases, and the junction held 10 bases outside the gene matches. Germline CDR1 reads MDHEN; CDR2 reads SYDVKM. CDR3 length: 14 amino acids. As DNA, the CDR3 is TGTGCCGTACGACAGGGGGCCGTTATCACTGAAGCTTTCTTT. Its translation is CAVRQGAVITEAFF.

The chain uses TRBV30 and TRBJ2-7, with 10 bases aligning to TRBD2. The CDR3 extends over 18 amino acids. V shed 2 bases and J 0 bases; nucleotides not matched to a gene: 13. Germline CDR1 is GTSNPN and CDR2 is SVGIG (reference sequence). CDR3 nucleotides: TGTGCCTGGAGTCAGGGACTAGCGCTGAATTCTTCCTCCTACGAGCAGTACTTC. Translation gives CAWSQGLALNSSSYEQYF.

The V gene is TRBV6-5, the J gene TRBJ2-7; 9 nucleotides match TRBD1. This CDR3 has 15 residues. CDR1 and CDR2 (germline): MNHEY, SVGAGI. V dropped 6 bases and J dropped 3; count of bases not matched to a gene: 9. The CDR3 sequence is CASRPGTGWNYEQYF. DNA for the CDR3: TGTGCCAGCAGGCCCGGGACAGGGTGGAACTACGAGCAGTACTTC.

DNA of the CDR3: TGTGCCAGCCAAAATAGCGGGAGTGGGGGAGAGACCCAGTACTTC. This encodes CASQNSGSGGETQYF. This sequence joins TRBV2 and TRBJ2-5; 9 bases agree with TRBD2. Trimming cost V 8 bases and J 4 bases; bases outside gene matches: 11. The CDR3 has 15 residues. Germline V gene lookup returns CDR1 SNHLY and CDR2 FYNNEI.

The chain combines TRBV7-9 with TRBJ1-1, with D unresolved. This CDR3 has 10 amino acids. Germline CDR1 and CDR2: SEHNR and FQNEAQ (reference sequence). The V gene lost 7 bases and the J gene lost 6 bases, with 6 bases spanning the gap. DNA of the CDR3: TGTGCCAGCACCCAATCTGAAGCTTTCTTT. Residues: CASTQSEAFF.

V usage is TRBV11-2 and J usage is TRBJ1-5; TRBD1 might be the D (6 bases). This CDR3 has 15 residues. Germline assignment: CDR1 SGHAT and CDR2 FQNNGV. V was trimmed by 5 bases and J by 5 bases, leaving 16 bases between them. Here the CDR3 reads CASSPGDAGDQPQHF. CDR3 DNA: TGTGCCAGCAGCCCCGGGGATGCAGGGGATCAGCCCCAGCATTTT.

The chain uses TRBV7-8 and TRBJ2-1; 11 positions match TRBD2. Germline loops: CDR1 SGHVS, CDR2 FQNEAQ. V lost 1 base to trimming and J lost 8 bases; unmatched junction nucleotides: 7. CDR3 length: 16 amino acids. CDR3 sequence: CASSLVELAGVYEQFF. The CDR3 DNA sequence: TGTGCCAGCAGCTTAGTGGAACTAGCGGGAGTTTATGAGCAGTTCTTC.

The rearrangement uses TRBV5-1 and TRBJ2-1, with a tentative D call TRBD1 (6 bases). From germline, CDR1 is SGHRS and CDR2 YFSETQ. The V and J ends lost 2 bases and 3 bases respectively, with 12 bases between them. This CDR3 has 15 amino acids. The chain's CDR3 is CASSLQGRDYNEQFF. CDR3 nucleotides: TGCGCCAGCAGCTTACAGGGTAGGGACTACAATGAGCAGTTCTTC.

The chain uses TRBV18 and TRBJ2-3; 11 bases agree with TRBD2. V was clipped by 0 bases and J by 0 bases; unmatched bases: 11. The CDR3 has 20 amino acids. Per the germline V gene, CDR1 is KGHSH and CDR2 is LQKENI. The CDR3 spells CASSPPTGRLAGPSTDTQYF. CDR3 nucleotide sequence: TGTGCCAGCTCACCACCTACCGGCCGACTAGCGGGACCTAGCACAGATACGCAGTATTTT.

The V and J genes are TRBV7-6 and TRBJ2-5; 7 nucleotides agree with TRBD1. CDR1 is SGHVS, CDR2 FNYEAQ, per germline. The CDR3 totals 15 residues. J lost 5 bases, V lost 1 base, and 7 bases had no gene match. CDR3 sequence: CASSLDGRGWETQYF. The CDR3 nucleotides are TGTGCCAGCAGCTTAGATGGCAGGGGGTGGGAGACCCAGTACTTC. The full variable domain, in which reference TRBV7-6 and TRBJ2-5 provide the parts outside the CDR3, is GAGVSQSPRYKVTKRGQDVALRCDPISGHVSLYWYRQALGQGPEFLTYFNYEAQQDKSGLPNDRFSAERPEGSISTLTIQRTEQRDSAMYRCASSLDGRGWETQYFGPGTRLLVL.

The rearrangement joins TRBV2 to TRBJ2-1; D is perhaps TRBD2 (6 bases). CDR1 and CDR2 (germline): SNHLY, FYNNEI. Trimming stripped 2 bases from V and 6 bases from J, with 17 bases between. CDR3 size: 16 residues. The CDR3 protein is CASSEWFLAPVNEQFF. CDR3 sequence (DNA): TGTGCCAGCAGTGAATGGTTTCTAGCGCCGGTCAATGAGCAGTTCTTC. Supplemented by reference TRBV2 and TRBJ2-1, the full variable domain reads EPEVTQTPSHQVTQMGQEVILRCVPISNHLYFYWYRQILGQKVEFLVSFYNNEISEKSEIFDDQFSVERPDGSNFTLKIRSTKLEDSAMYFCASSEWFLAPVNEQFFGPGTRLTVL.

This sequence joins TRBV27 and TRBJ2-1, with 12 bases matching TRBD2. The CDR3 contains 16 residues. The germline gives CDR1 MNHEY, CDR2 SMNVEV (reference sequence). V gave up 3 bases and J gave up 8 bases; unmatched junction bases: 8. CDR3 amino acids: CASSFSSASGRDEQFF. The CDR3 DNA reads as TGTGCCAGCAGTTTTTCCTCGGCTAGCGGGAGGGATGAGCAGTTCTTC.

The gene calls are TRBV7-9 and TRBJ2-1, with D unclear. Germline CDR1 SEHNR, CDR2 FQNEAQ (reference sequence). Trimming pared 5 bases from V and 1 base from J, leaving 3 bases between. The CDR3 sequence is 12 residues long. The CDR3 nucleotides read TGTGCCAGCAGCCCTTCCTACAATGAGCAGTTCTTC. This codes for CASSPSYNEQFF.

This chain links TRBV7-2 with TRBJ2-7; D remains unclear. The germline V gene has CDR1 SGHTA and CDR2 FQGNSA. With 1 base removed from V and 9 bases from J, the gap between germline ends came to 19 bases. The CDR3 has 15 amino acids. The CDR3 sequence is CASSLDSGPLRWQYF. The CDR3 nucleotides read TGTGCCAGCAGCTTAGATAGTGGGCCGCTACGATGGCAGTACTTC.

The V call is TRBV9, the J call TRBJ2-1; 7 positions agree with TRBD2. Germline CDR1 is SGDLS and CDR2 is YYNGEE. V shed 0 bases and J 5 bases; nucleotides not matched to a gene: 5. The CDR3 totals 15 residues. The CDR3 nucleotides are TGTGCCAGCAGCGTAGCCAGCGGGACCCACAATGAGCAGTTCTTC. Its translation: CASSVASGTHNEQFF.